These 25 T cell receptor beta chains came from one sample sequenced in a study of blood T cell repertoires in COVID-19. Data came from immunoSEQ multiplex PCR; TCRdb stores just in-frame clones and leaves some out. There are more than 150,000 clones in the sample; approximately 84% occur only once, and approximately 7.3% lies in the top ten. Sequences were obtained from peripheral blood. The receptors come from a human donor in a cohort sampled during active COVID-19.

The chain is built from TRBV4-1 and TRBJ1-2; D ambiguous. This CDR3 region has 17 residues. Germline values: CDR1 MGHRA, CDR2 YSYEKL. Trimming removed 4 bases at V and 1 base at J, with 19 bases between. CDR3 sequence (DNA): TGCGCCAGCAGCCCCCGGGAGGCGGCGCAAGTTAACTATGGCTACACCTTC. This encodes CASSPREAAQVNYGYTF.

The gene calls are TRBV7-6 and TRBJ1-2, with D perhaps TRBD1 (6 bases). The CDR3 runs to 15 residues. The V gene lost 1 base and the J gene lost 4 bases, with 13 bases spanning the gap. Germline CDR1 is SGHVS and CDR2 is FNYEAQ. The CDR3 nucleotides read TGTGCCAGCAGCTTAGGGGCAGGGGACATCTATGGCTACACCTTC. Protein product: CASSLGAGDIYGYTF. The variable domain in full, with the rest retrieved from reference TRBV7-6 and TRBJ1-2, is GAGVSQSPRYKVTKRGQDVALRCDPISGHVSLYWYRQALGQGPEFLTYFNYEAQQDKSGLPNDRFSAERPEGSISTLTIQRTEQRDSAMYRCASSLGAGDIYGYTFGSGTRLTVV.

The chain employs TRBV5-1 and TRBJ1-4; TRBD1 aligns across 9 bases. This CDR3 has 15 residues. Trimming took 0 bases from V and 3 from J; bases not matched to a gene: 0. The germline V gene encodes CDR1 SGHRS and CDR2 YFSETQ. CDR3 amino acids: CASSLGTGANEKLFF. CDR3 in DNA: TGCGCCAGCAGCTTGGGGACAGGGGCTAATGAAAAACTGTTTTTT.

In regard to this clone: A much larger clonotype is one base distant, so this may be a read error. This rearrangement joins TRBV7-7 to TRBJ2-1, with a possible D match to TRBD2 (6 bases). The ends were cut back, 1 base at V and 7 bases at J, with 8 bases in the middle. CDR1 and CDR2 (germline): SSHAT, FNYEAQ (reference sequence). The CDR3 extends over 13 amino acids. The CDR3 is CASSLGTNNEQFF. The CDR3 nucleotides read TGTGCCAGCAGCTTAGGGACTAATAATGAGCAGTTCTTC.

The chain is built from TRBV19 and TRBJ1-1; TRBD1 matches at 8 bases. V trimming: 1 base; J trimming: 3 bases; junction bases outside the gene matches: 10. Germline loops: CDR1 LNHDA, CDR2 SQIVND (reference sequence). This CDR3 spans 17 amino acids. CDR3 region: CASSIGQGTDRHTEAFF. The CDR3 bases are TGTGCCAGTAGTATAGGACAGGGGACCGATCGTCACACTGAAGCTTTCTTT.

The rearrangement joins TRBV19 to TRBJ1-5; the D gene is possibly TRBD1 (5 bases). Germline lookup yields CDR1 LNHDA and CDR2 SQIVND (reference sequence). This CDR3 spans 16 amino acids. V shed 6 bases and J shed 3 bases, with 18 bases lying between them. CDR3 loop: CASSPDSDTYNQPQHF. The CDR3 DNA sequence: TGTGCCAGTAGCCCTGACAGCGACACTTACAATCAGCCCCAGCATTTT. Combining the CDR3 with reference TRBV19 and TRBJ1-5 gives the whole variable domain DGGITQSPKYLFRKEGQNVTLSCEQNLNHDAMYWYRQDPGQGLRLIYYSQIVNDFQKGDIAEGYSVSREKKESFPLTVTSAQKNPTAFYLCASSPDSDTYNQPQHFGDGTRLSIL.

The rearrangement links TRBV7-6 to TRBJ2-7; TRBD2 agrees at 8 bases. V was clipped by 5 bases and J by 4 bases; unmatched bases: 4. This CDR3 is built from 13 residues. Per germline, CDR1 SGHVS and CDR2 FNYEAQ. This chain's CDR3 is CASSRTSIYEQYF. CDR3 coding DNA: TGTGCCAGCAGCCGGACTAGCATTTACGAGCAGTACTTC. The full variable domain, in which reference TRBV7-6 and TRBJ2-7 provide the parts outside the CDR3, is GAGVSQSPRYKVTKRGQDVALRCDPISGHVSLYWYRQALGQGPEFLTYFNYEAQQDKSGLPNDRFSAERPEGSISTLTIQRTEQRDSAMYRCASSRTSIYEQYFGPGTRLTVT.

The chain has TRBV13 and TRBJ2-2; TRBD1 agrees at 9 bases. V shed 5 bases, J shed 7 bases, and the junction held 5 bases outside the gene matches. CDR3 length: 14 amino acids. Germline CDR1 is PRHDT and CDR2 is FYEKMQ (reference sequence). The CDR3: CASSRRTGDGELFF. Written as DNA, the CDR3 is TGTGCCAGCAGCCGTCGGACAGGGGACGGGGAGCTGTTTTTT.

The chain carries TRBV28 and TRBJ1-2, with D tentatively TRBD1 (6 bases). This CDR3 comprises 15 residues. CDR1 and CDR2 from the germline V gene are MDHEN and SYDVKM. The V end was cut by 7 bases, the J end by 7 bases, with 22 bases between. CDR3 coding DNA: TGTGCCAGCACCACAACGGGGGGCTTGGTCGGTGGCTACACCTTC. Translation: CASTTTGGLVGGYTF.

This clone was found a few times. The chain recombines TRBV11-2 with TRBJ2-2; possible D gene TRBD1, 5 bases. The CDR3 has 14 amino acids. Trimming stripped 3 bases from V and 4 bases from J, with 9 bases between. Germline CDR1 is SGHAT and CDR2 is FQNNGV. CDR3 sequence reads: CASSFNRITGELFF. For the CDR3, the DNA is TGTGCCAGCAGCTTCAACAGGATCACCGGGGAGCTGTTTTTT.

The J gene is TRBJ1-2, the V gene TRBV9; D ambiguous. Trimming cost V 3 bases and J 1 base, with 22 bases left between them. This CDR3 has 18 residues. The V gene's germline CDR1 is SGDLS and CDR2 YYNGEE. In DNA, the CDR3 is TGTGCCAGCAGCGCCGGAGGGAGCCTATCGGGGTTTAACTATGGCTACACCTTC. This codes for CASSAGGSLSGFNYGYTF. Combining the CDR3 with reference TRBV9 and TRBJ1-2 gives the whole variable domain DSGVTQTPKHLITATGQRVTLRCSPRSGDLSVYWYQQSLDQGLQFLIQYYNGEERAKGNILERFSAQQFPDLHSELNLSSLELGDSALYFCASSAGGSLSGFNYGYTFGSGTRLTVV.

This clone was detected only once. The V gene is TRBV6-6, the J gene TRBJ2-2, with D tentatively TRBD2 (5 bases). CDR1 is MNHNY, CDR2 SVGAGI, per germline (reference sequence). Trimming removed 7 bases at V and 6 bases at J, with 18 bases between. This CDR3 region has 15 residues. In nucleotides, the CDR3 is TGTGCCAGCACCACGGGGTCTAAGGGAGCCGGGGAGCTGTTTTTT. Encoded protein: CASTTGSKGAGELFF.

V and J are TRBV7-3 and TRBJ2-1; TRBD2 agrees at 8 bases. There are 13 residues in the CDR3. Germline V gene lookup returns CDR1 SGHTA and CDR2 FQGTGA. V dropped 3 bases and J dropped 9; count of bases not matched to a gene: 4. In nucleotides, the CDR3 is TGTGCCAGCAGCTTGGGACTAGAGGCTGAGCAGTTCTTC. Its translation: CASSLGLEAEQFF.

This clone was observed a few times. The rearrangement links TRBV6-2 or TRBV6-3 to TRBJ1-2, with 7 nucleotides matching TRBD1. Germline assignment: CDR1 MNHEY and CDR2 SVGEGT. The V and J ends lost 6 bases and 7 bases, in that order; junction bases with no gene match: 2. The CDR3 has 11 residues. CDR3: CASSPGGGYTF. For the CDR3, the DNA is TGTGCCAGCAGCCCAGGGGGTGGCTACACCTTC.

V is TRBV6-5 and J is TRBJ1-1; 7 bases are shared with TRBD1. There are 14 residues in the CDR3. Germline trimming cut 6 bases from V and 1 base from J; bases unmatched to any gene: 5. Germline lookup yields CDR1 MNHEY and CDR2 SVGAGI. For the CDR3, the DNA is TGTGCCAGCAGGGAGGGACAGACGAACACTGAAGCTTTCTTT. It translates to CASREGQTNTEAFF.

The rearrangement uses TRBV3-1 (or the pseudogene TRBV3-2) and TRBJ2-7; D possibly corresponds to TRBD1 (5 bases). This CDR3 spans 11 amino acids. V lost 8 bases and J 6 bases, leaving 11 bases between the germline ends. Germline V gives CDR1 LGHDT, CDR2 YNNKEL (reference sequence). The CDR3 bases are TGTGCCAGCGGTCGAAGGGGCGAGCAGTACTTC. The encoded protein is CASGRRGEQYF.

This chain uses TRBV19 with TRBJ1-1, with D possibly TRBD1 on 6 matching bases. The germline CDR1 and CDR2 sequences are LNHDA and SQIVND (reference sequence). V was shortened by 1 base and J by 1 base, with 7 bases between the two germline ends. The CDR3 sequence is 14 residues long. This chain's CDR3 is CASSIATGNTEAFF. The DNA for the CDR3 is TGTGCCAGTAGTATAGCGACAGGGAACACTGAAGCTTTCTTT.

This chain connects TRBV7-2 to TRBJ2-3; 9 bases line up with TRBD2. From germline, CDR1 is SGHTA and CDR2 FQGNSA. The CDR3 covers 16 residues. Losses at the gene ends were 2 bases for V and 5 bases for J; bases not matched to a gene: 8. CDR3 loop: CASSLQVLAGQDTQYF. In nucleotides, the CDR3 is TGTGCCAGCAGCTTACAGGTCCTAGCGGGACAAGATACGCAGTATTTT.

This clone has a single count. Here the CDR3 reads CASGQGQVNSPLHF. The CDR3 nucleotides are TGTGCCAGTGGGCAGGGCCAGGTTAATTCACCCCTCCACTTT. J is TRBJ1-6 and V is TRBV19; weak D call: TRBD1 (5 bases). Trimming took off 8 bases at V and 6 bases at J, with 14 bases between the two ends. CDR1 is LNHDA, CDR2 SQIVND, per germline (reference sequence). This CDR3 has 14 residues.

V is TRBV7-9 and J is TRBJ2-7, with TRBD2 as a possible D gene (5 bases). V was pared by 5 bases and J by 2 bases, with 10 bases between. CDR3 length: 13 amino acids. Germline assignment: CDR1 SEHNR and CDR2 FQNEAQ (reference sequence). The chain's CDR3 is CASSGLMAYEQYF. In DNA form, the CDR3 reads TGTGCCAGCAGCGGACTGATGGCCTACGAGCAGTACTTC.

The V call is TRBV7-8, the J call TRBJ2-1, with D possibly being TRBD1 (5 bases). V dropped 1 base and J dropped 7 bases, with 11 bases sitting between them. The CDR3 runs to 14 residues. Germline V gene lookup returns CDR1 SGHVS and CDR2 FQNEAQ. CDR3 nucleotide sequence: TGTGCCAGCAGCTTAGGAGGAAGGGGAAATGAGCAGTTCTTC. It yields the protein CASSLGGRGNEQFF.

The chain combines TRBV30 with TRBJ2-7, with 8 positions matching TRBD1. Germline-derived CDR1 and CDR2 are GTSNPN and SVGIG (reference sequence). V was clipped by 3 bases and J by 6 bases; unmatched bases: 7. This CDR3 has 13 residues. The CDR3 DNA follows: TGTGCCTGGAGAAGGACAGGGACGGGCGAGCAGTACTTC. Its translation is CAWRRTGTGEQYF. The variable domain in full, completed from reference TRBV30 and TRBJ2-7, reads SQTIHQWPATLVQPVGSPLSLECTVEGTSNPNLYWYRQAAGRGLQLLFYSVGIGQISSEVPQNLSASRPQDRQFILSSKKLLLSDSGFYLCAWRRTGTGEQYFGPGTRLTVT.

The chain is built from TRBV14 and TRBJ1-2; D is undetermined. Germline V CDR1 and CDR2: SGHDN, FVKESK. The V end was cut by 1 base, the J end by 3 bases, with 12 bases between. The CDR3 loop spans 15 amino acids. The CDR3 loop is CASSQGLGRYYGYTF. CDR3 DNA: TGTGCCAGCAGCCAAGGTCTCGGCAGGTACTATGGCTACACCTTC.

Note on this clone: This CDR3 is also generated by other DNA sequences in the sample. The J gene is TRBJ1-5, the V gene TRBV18, with D possibly matching TRBD1 (5 bases). V lost 3 bases to trimming and J lost 4 bases, with 7 bases between them. There are 13 residues in the CDR3. CDR1 KGHSH and CDR2 LQKENI come from the germline V gene. As DNA, the CDR3 is TGTGCCAGCTCACCGGAGGGGAATCAGCCCCAGCATTTT. It is translated as CASSPEGNQPQHF.

The chain couples TRBV7-9 to TRBJ2-5; maybe TRBD2 (6 bases). CDR3 length equals 13 residues. Per the germline V gene, CDR1 is SEHNR and CDR2 is FQNEAQ (reference sequence). The V gene lost 1 base and the J gene lost 5 bases, with 8 bases spanning the gap. The CDR3 sequence is CASSLVGGETQYF. CDR3 sequence (DNA): TGTGCCAGCAGCTTAGTGGGAGGCGAGACCCAGTACTTC.